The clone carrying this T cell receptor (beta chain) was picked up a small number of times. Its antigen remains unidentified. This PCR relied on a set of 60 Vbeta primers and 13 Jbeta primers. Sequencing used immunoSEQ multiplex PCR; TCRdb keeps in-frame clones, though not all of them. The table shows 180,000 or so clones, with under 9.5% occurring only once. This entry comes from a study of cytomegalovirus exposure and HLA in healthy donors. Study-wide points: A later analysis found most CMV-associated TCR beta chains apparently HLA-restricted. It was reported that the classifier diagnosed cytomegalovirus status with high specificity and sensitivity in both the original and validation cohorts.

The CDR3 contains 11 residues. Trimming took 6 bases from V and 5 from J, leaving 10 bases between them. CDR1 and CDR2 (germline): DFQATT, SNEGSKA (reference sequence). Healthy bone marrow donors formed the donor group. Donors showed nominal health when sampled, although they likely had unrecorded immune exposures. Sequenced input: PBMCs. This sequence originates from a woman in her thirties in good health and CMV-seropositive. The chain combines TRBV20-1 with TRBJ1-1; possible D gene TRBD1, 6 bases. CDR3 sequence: CSASRGTEAFF. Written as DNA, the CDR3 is TGCAGTGCCTCGAGGGGGACTGAAGCTTTCTTT.